This TCR beta chain was captured by sequencing in a study of OX40 agonist ivuxolimab in advanced cancers. Study-wide results and limits: Expanded clones were, on average, more numerous in CD8+ T cells than in CD4+. The antigen specificity of the peripheral T cells (those that were expanded) was not determined.

Profiling relied on immunoSEQ multiplex PCR, and the TCRdb table lists in-frame clones only, not all of them. The top ten clones hold approximately 15% of a sample with under 55,000 clones, 89% of them seen once. Turning to this clone: The antigen remains undetermined.

The trim removed 1 base at V and 3 bases at J, leaving 5 bases unmatched. CDR1 and CDR2 (germline): MNHNS, SASEGT. The length of the CDR3 is 15 residues. The TCR comes from an adult with an advanced solid tumor such as melanoma, head and neck, liver or kidney cancer. The chain joins TRBV6-1 to TRBJ2-7; 8 bases map to TRBD2. The material sequenced was CD4+ or CD8+ T cells sorted from blood, taken in a trial of the OX40 agonist ivuxolimab. The CDR3 loop reads CASSEGLATVYEQYF. In DNA form, the CDR3 reads TGTGCCAGCAGTGAAGGACTAGCGACCGTCTACGAGCAGTACTTC.